A single sample is the source of the 22 T cell receptor beta chains below, sequenced in a study of shared clonotypes between healthy human individuals. CD45RO-negative, CCR7-selected cells formed the naive CD8 fraction, which excluded terminally differentiated effector memory CD45RA+ cells. TCRdb keeps only in-frame clones here, not all; method: immunoSEQ multiplex PCR. The sample records about 2 million clones, approximately 94% being singletons. The source material was naive CD8+ T cells sorted from blood. The receptor set was obtained from a man aged 18 to 29 in good health.

The chain couples TRBV19 to TRBJ2-1; TRBD2 agrees at 11 bases. Germline V gene lookup returns CDR1 LNHDA and CDR2 SQIVND (reference sequence). V was pared by 6 bases and J by 1 base, with 11 bases of the junction left unmatched. The CDR3 runs 18 residues. CDR3 bases: TGTGCCAGTAGCCTCAGGGGGCTAGCGGGAGGTTCCTACAATGAGCAGTTCTTC. Its translation is CASSLRGLAGGSYNEQFF.

This rearrangement joins TRBV7-9 to TRBJ2-3; D may be TRBD2 (6 bases). The germline V and J ends were trimmed by 10 bases and 2 bases, with 25 bases remaining between them. CDR3 length: 17 amino acids. Germline assignment: CDR1 SEHNR and CDR2 FQNEAQ (reference sequence). CDR3 DNA sequence: TGTGCCACCCAGTGGCCCCCGCGGGGCATAGACACAGATACGCAGTATTTT. Protein sequence: CATQWPPRGIDTDTQYF. The full variable domain, its missing parts supplied by reference TRBV7-9 and TRBJ2-3, is DTGVSQNPRHKITKRGQNVTFRCDPISEHNRLYWYRQTLGQGPEFLTYFQNEAQLEKSRLLSDRFSAERPKGSFSTLEIQRTEQGDSAMYLCATQWPPRGIDTDTQYFGPGTRLTVL.

For this clone: The sample carries other DNA sequences with the same CDR3. The chain combines TRBV9 with TRBJ2-7; 7 positions match TRBD2. The junction had 5 bases not matched to a gene; V was cut back by 2 bases and J by 3 bases. CDR3 length: 14 residues. In germline, CDR1 is SGDLS, CDR2 YYNGEE. The DNA of the CDR3 is TGTGCCAGCAGCGTTGGCGGGAGTAGCTACGAGCAGTACTTC. Encoded protein: CASSVGGSSYEQYF.

V gene TRBV4-1 combines with J gene TRBJ2-3; no firm D call. The germline V gene has CDR1 MGHRA and CDR2 YSYEKL. Between the trimmed V and J ends, which lost 4 bases and 3 bases, there was a span of 14 bases. This CDR3 has 15 amino acids. This CDR3 reads CASSLVHLKTDTQYF. CDR3 nucleotides: TGCGCCAGCAGCCTAGTCCACCTCAAGACAGATACGCAGTATTTT.

The genes are TRBV19 and TRBJ2-4; possible D gene TRBD2, 6 bases. This CDR3 region has 16 residues. V was cut by 0 bases and J by 7 bases, with 16 bases left in between. Germline V gene data show CDR1 as LNHDA and CDR2 as SQIVND (reference sequence). The CDR3 sequence: CASSIEERPGGNIQYF. The CDR3 nucleotides are TGTGCCAGTAGTATAGAGGAGCGGCCTGGGGGGAACATTCAGTACTTC.

This chain links TRBV2 with TRBJ2-7; 8 bases map to TRBD1. Germline CDR1 reads SNHLY; CDR2 reads FYNNEI. J was trimmed by 4 bases and V by 5 bases; bases with no gene match: 7. The length of the CDR3 is 14 residues. CDR3: CASSRSGQDYEQYF. The CDR3 nucleotides are TGTGCCAGCAGTAGGTCGGGACAGGATTACGAGCAGTACTTC.

This sequence joins TRBV2 and TRBJ2-2; D is ambiguous. The CDR3 has 14 residues. Germline V lookup: CDR1 SNHLY, CDR2 FYNNEI. Deletions cut 9 bases from V and 5 bases from J, with 16 bases between. CDR3 sequence reads: CASTGPDLTGELFF. CDR3 nucleotides: TGTGCCAGTACCGGGCCAGACCTTACCGGGGAGCTGTTTTTT.

The chain has TRBV28 and TRBJ1-6; 8 positions agree with TRBD1. In germline, CDR1 is MDHEN, CDR2 SYDVKM. This CDR3 has 15 amino acids. The V and J ends lost 6 bases and 13 bases, in that order; junction bases with no gene match: 14. As DNA, the CDR3 is TGTGCCAGCAGCCTAAGGGGGACAGGACCTTCGCCCCTCCACTTT. Translating gives CASSLRGTGPSPLHF.

The chain carries TRBV5-6 and TRBJ2-5; TRBD1 aligns across 10 bases. Germline loops: CDR1 SGHDT, CDR2 YYEEEE. The CDR3 sequence is 16 residues long. With 0 bases clipped from V and 5 bases from J, the junction kept 7 bases outside the gene matches. In nucleotides, the CDR3 is TGTGCCAGCAGCTTGGGCGGACAGGGGGTTTGGGAGACCCAGTACTTC. Protein product: CASSLGGQGVWETQYF.

CDR3 sequence: CASSSLFLAGGNLDNEQFF. The DNA of the CDR3 is TGTGCCAGCAGTTCACTTTTTCTGGCGGGGGGGAACCTAGACAATGAGCAGTTCTTC. The genes are TRBV27 and TRBJ2-1, with 9 bases identical to TRBD2. The V segment lost 4 bases and the J segment 5 bases; nucleotides outside the gene matches: 18. Germline lookup yields CDR1 MNHEY and CDR2 SMNVEV (reference sequence). CDR3 length equals 19 residues.

This chain uses TRBV4-3 with TRBJ2-4, with 8 bases that match TRBD1. Germline loops: CDR1 LGHNA, CDR2 YSLEER. With V trimmed by 0 bases and J by 9 bases, 7 bases remained unmatched. The CDR3 sequence is 15 residues long. The CDR3 DNA is TGCGCCAGCAGCCAAGACTCGGCAGGGGGCGGCATTCAGTACTTC. Protein: CASSQDSAGGGIQYF.

This sequence joins TRBV7-2 and TRBJ1-6; D gene ambiguous. V lost 3 bases, J lost 3 bases, and 12 bases lay in between. The germline gives CDR1 SGHTA, CDR2 FQGNSA. The CDR3 runs to 16 residues. The chain's CDR3 is CASSFSTIVYNSPLHF. CDR3 nucleotide sequence: TGTGCCAGCAGCTTCTCCACAATCGTCTATAATTCACCCCTCCACTTT.

J is TRBJ2-7 and V is TRBV18, with D uncertain. The germline gives CDR1 KGHSH, CDR2 LQKENI. The CDR3 length is 11 residues. With 2 bases removed from V and 6 bases from J, the gap between germline ends came to 5 bases. The CDR3 is CASSPNGEQYF. CDR3 in DNA: TGTGCCAGCTCACCAAACGGCGAGCAGTACTTC. Full variable domain (missing parts from reference TRBV18 and TRBJ2-7): NAGVMQNPRHLVRRRGQEARLRCSPMKGHSHVYWYRQLPEEGLKFMVYLQKENIIDESGMPKERFSAEFPKEGPSILRIQQVVRGDSAAYFCASSPNGEQYFGPGTRLTVT.

This sequence joins TRBV5-1 and TRBJ2-7; D gene uncertain. Germline V CDR1 and CDR2: SGHRS, YFSETQ. V was clipped by 2 bases and J by 0 bases, with 6 bases between them. The length of the CDR3 is 13 residues. CDR3 sequence (DNA): TGCGCCAGCAGCTTCGACACCTCCTACGAGCAGTACTTC. Translated, it gives CASSFDTSYEQYF.

V and J are TRBV25-1 and TRBJ1-4; D is uncertain. V lost 7 bases, J lost 7 bases, and 13 bases lay in between. This CDR3 has 13 amino acids. Looked up from germline, CDR1 is MGHDK and CDR2 is SYGVNS. CDR3 loop: CASNPGLGEKLFF. The CDR3 nucleotides are TGTGCCAGCAACCCGGGGTTGGGTGAAAAACTGTTTTTT.

This chain connects TRBV14 to TRBJ2-6; D call uncertain. Trimming removed 4 bases from V and 1 base from J, with 8 bases in between. In germline, CDR1 is SGHDN, CDR2 FVKESK. CDR3 size: 15 residues. The CDR3 nucleotides are TGTGCCAGCAGCCTTCACCAGTCTGGGGCCAACGTCCTGACTTTC. This codes for CASSLHQSGANVLTF.

This chain links TRBV27 with TRBJ2-3; D gene unclear. V dropped 6 bases and J dropped 1 base, with 17 bases sitting between them. Germline lookup yields CDR1 MNHEY and CDR2 SMNVEV (reference sequence). The CDR3 contains 16 residues. In nucleotides, the CDR3 is TGTGCCAGCAGCCCGCTCTTCGGAGAGGGCACAGATACGCAGTATTTT. Translating it yields CASSPLFGEGTDTQYF.

The J gene is TRBJ2-1, the V gene TRBV27; 12 bases match TRBD2. J gave up 15 bases and V 5 bases, and 17 bases lay outside the gene matches. The CDR3 is made up of 16 amino acids. CDR1 is MNHEY, CDR2 SMNVEV, per germline (reference sequence). CDR3 bases: TGTGCCAGCAGTCCCGGACTAGCGGGGCGGCCGAGGCTGGGGTTCTTC. It codes for CASSPGLAGRPRLGFF.

The V gene is TRBV19, the J gene TRBJ1-2, with D possibly matching TRBD1 (6 bases). CDR3 length equals 13 residues. The germline V and J ends were trimmed by 7 bases and 3 bases, with 12 bases remaining between them. CDR1 is LNHDA and CDR2 is SQIVND in the germline V gene (reference sequence). The CDR3, as DNA: TGTGCCAGTACCCTACAGGGCCACTATGGCTACACCTTC. This encodes CASTLQGHYGYTF. The full variable domain, rest sourced from reference TRBV19 and TRBJ1-2, is DGGITQSPKYLFRKEGQNVTLSCEQNLNHDAMYWYRQDPGQGLRLIYYSQIVNDFQKGDIAEGYSVSREKKESFPLTVTSAQKNPTAFYLCASTLQGHYGYTFGSGTRLTVV.

About this clone itself: This CDR3 is also generated by other DNA sequences in the sample. The chain couples TRBV6-1 to TRBJ2-7, with 8 bases lining up with TRBD1. CDR1 and CDR2 (germline): MNHNS, SASEGT. The V and J ends lost 8 bases and 4 bases, in that order; junction bases with no gene match: 7. The CDR3 runs 13 residues. The chain's CDR3 is CASSDRDPYEQYF. Written as DNA, the CDR3 is TGTGCCAGCTCGGACAGGGATCCATACGAGCAGTACTTC.

This chain links TRBV29-1 with TRBJ2-1; TRBD2 might be the D (6 bases). V was pared by 2 bases and J by 8 bases, with 16 bases between. Germline V gene sequence: CDR1 SQVTM, CDR2 ANQGSEA. CDR3 length: 14 amino acids. Here the CDR3 DNA reads TGCAGCGTTGAATCCCCCGGGAGTCACTATGAGCAGTTCTTC. Its translation: CSVESPGSHYEQFF.

The gene calls are TRBV19 and TRBJ2-4; D perhaps matches TRBD1 (6 bases). V was pared by 5 bases and J by 3 bases, with 17 bases between. Germline lookup yields CDR1 LNHDA and CDR2 SQIVND (reference sequence). The CDR3 has 16 residues. As DNA, the CDR3 is TGTGCCAGTAGTCAGACAGGCCTACTAGGCAAAAACATTCAGTACTTC. This translates into CASSQTGLLGKNIQYF.